The T cell receptor (beta chain) described here comes from a study of tissue T cells after allogeneic stem cell transplantation. TCRdb's table, derived via immunoSEQ multiplex PCR, lists solely in-frame clones and lacks some. The sample carries several thousand clones, around half recorded once. The CDR3 runs to 15 residues. CDR1 is FNHDT, CDR2 SITEND, per germline (reference sequence). Germline trimming cut 7 bases from V and 1 base from J; bases unmatched to any gene: 8. Indicated time point: mouse harvest day 7 after allogeneic transplant. The graft held 10^6 splenic CD5+ T cells and 10^7 T-cell-depleted bone marrow cells. The sample holds a few counts of this clone. The antigen is unknown. Gene names and germline refer to mouse. The read is 1 residue too short to cover the CDR3 end, so that end is filled in from the germline J gene. Study results and caveats: Anatomically similar tissues had similar TCR repertoires within each patient. Motif-based clustering found tissue-specific repertoire signatures shared across patients, though few clones were shared.

This clonotype originated in a female BALB/c mouse given C57BL/6 T cells with graft-versus-host disease after an allogeneic hematopoietic cell transplant. The chain joins TRBV19 to TRBJ2-3; 8 bases map to TRBD2. The sequenced sample was lymph node tissue. The chain's CDR3 is CASSAGGRGAETLYF. The part of the CDR3 DNA that was read is TGTGCCAGCTCGGCGGGGGGGCGGGGTGCAGAAACGCTGTAT. Complete variable domain (other parts from reference TRBV19 and TRBJ2-3): GGIITQTPKFLIGQEGQKLTLKCQQNFNHDTMYWYRQDSGKGLRLIYYSITENDLQKGDLSEGYDASREKKSSFSLTVTSAQKNEMAVFLCASSAGGRGAETLYFGSGTRLTVL.